The 22 T cell receptor beta chains below all came from one sample that was sequenced in a study of T-cell memory formation after mild COVID-19. One entry per CDR3 protein, called by TCRdb with MiXCR from the 5' RACE reads. The data contain some 320,000 distinct CDR3 sequences, roughly an eighth of them singletons. The specimen sequenced was PBMCs or a T cell subset sorted from them (not recorded which). These receptors all stem from a man in his late teens or twenties who had mild COVID-19 (a few samples of this study predate the infection). Cell type and time point are not known.

This clonotype has a count of ten or more. The genes are TRBV7-9 and TRBJ2-5; 7 bases agree with TRBD2. Germline CDR1 reads SEHNR; CDR2 reads FQNEAQ (reference sequence). The CDR3 has 14 amino acids. Trimming removed 3 bases from V and 2 bases from J; junction bases left unmatched: 3. The CDR3 bases are TGTGCCAGCAGCTTTATCGGGGGGCAAGAGACCCAGTACTTC. Protein product: CASSFIGGQETQYF.

This clonotype appeared once. V is TRBV15 and J is TRBJ2-1; perhaps TRBD2 as D (5 bases). The length of the CDR3 is 14 residues. CDR1 is LNHNV and CDR2 is YYDKDF in the germline V gene (reference sequence). V lost 8 bases and J 5 bases, leaving 16 bases between the germline ends. CDR3 bases: TGTGCCACCCGCGAAGGACTCCCAGACAATGAGCAGTTCTTC. Translated, it gives CATREGLPDNEQFF.

This clonotype has ten or more counts. CDR3 protein: CASSQTGVGETQYF. The CDR3 coding sequence is TGTGCCAGCAGCCAGACAGGGGTCGGGGAGACCCAGTACTTC. V usage is TRBV7-9 and J usage is TRBJ2-5, with 8 bases lining up with TRBD1. V lost 5 bases, J lost 5 bases, and 7 bases stayed unmatched. The germline V gene encodes CDR1 SEHNR and CDR2 FQNEAQ (reference sequence). The CDR3 runs 14 residues.

The CDR3 here is CATSDSDRGHGYTF. CDR3 bases: TGTGCCACCAGTGATTCCGACAGGGGTCATGGCTACACCTTC. The genes are TRBV24-1 and TRBJ1-2, with 8 bases aligning to TRBD1. The CDR3 consists of 14 residues. After removal of 2 bases from V and 6 bases from J, the junction contained 4 bases not matched to a gene. The V gene's germline CDR1 is KGHDR and CDR2 SFDVKD.

This clonotype showed up just a few times. The chain links TRBV6-5 to TRBJ1-3; no firm D call. Between the trimmed V and J ends, which lost 0 bases and 2 bases, there was a span of 8 bases. The CDR3 is made up of 15 amino acids. CDR1 MNHEY and CDR2 SVGAGI come from the germline V gene. The CDR3 nucleotides are TGTGCCAGCAGTTACTCGGGTTACCCTGGAAACACCATATATTTT. Its protein product is CASSYSGYPGNTIYF.

This clonotype was seen at least ten times. The chain couples TRBV6-5 to TRBJ2-3; the D is unclear. The CDR3 has 14 amino acids. Looked up from germline, CDR1 is MNHEY and CDR2 is SVGAGI. Trimming pared 0 bases from V and 0 bases from J, leaving 4 bases between. DNA for the CDR3: TGTGCCAGCAGTTACTCGCCTAGCACAGATACGCAGTATTTT. Amino acids: CASSYSPSTDTQYF.

The chain is built from TRBV18 and TRBJ1-2, with no clear D. Germline-derived CDR1 and CDR2 are KGHSH and LQKENI. The V end lost 2 bases, the J end lost 2 bases, and 6 bases lay between the germline ends. CDR3 size: 13 residues. As DNA, the CDR3 is TGTGCCAGCTCACCAACAGAGAACTATGGCTACACCTTC. It is translated as CASSPTENYGYTF.

The rearrangement links TRBV10-3 to TRBJ2-2; D is unresolved. Germline-derived CDR1 and CDR2 are ENHRY and SYGVKD. Trimming removed 7 bases at V and 1 base at J, with 7 bases between. There are 13 residues in the CDR3. The CDR3 is CAIKRQNTGELFF. The CDR3 nucleotides are TGTGCCATCAAGAGACAGAACACCGGGGAGCTGTTTTTT.

This clonotype was seen a handful of times. This chain connects TRBV20-1 to TRBJ2-7, with D unclear. Trimming took off 3 bases at V and 0 bases at J, with 12 bases between the two ends. The CDR3 has 14 residues. Germline lookup yields CDR1 DFQATT and CDR2 SNEGSKA (reference sequence). CDR3 sequence: CSARTRSSSYEQYV. CDR3 coding DNA: TGCAGTGCTAGGACTCGGAGCAGCTCCTACGAGCAGTACGTC.

This clonotype showed up many times. The chain joins TRBV12-3 or TRBV12-4 to TRBJ2-3, with 9 bases that match TRBD2. The V segment lost 6 bases and the J segment 5 bases; nucleotides outside the gene matches: 15. There are 17 residues in the CDR3. CDR3 sequence: CASRPGLAGIRKDTQYF. CDR3 nucleotide sequence: TGTGCCAGCAGACCAGGGCTAGCGGGGATCCGGAAAGATACGCAGTATTTT.

This clonotype was detected many times. The chain links TRBV4-1 to TRBJ2-7; tentatively, D is TRBD1 or TRBD2 (5 bases each). Germline V CDR1 and CDR2: MGHRA, YSYEKL. Trimming left V 2 bases short and J 7 bases short, with 24 bases between. The CDR3 totals 17 residues. The CDR3, as DNA: TGCGCCAGCAGCCAACCTTCAACAATCGGGACGGGGCGGGAGCAGTACTTC. Amino acid sequence: CASSQPSTIGTGREQYF.

This clonotype was detected a few times. V gene TRBV5-5 combines with J gene TRBJ1-1; D possibly corresponds to TRBD1 (6 bases). The germline gives CDR1 SGHKS, CDR2 YYEKEE (reference sequence). V lost 0 bases and J 7 bases, leaving 13 bases between the germline ends. The CDR3 has 14 amino acids. In DNA form, the CDR3 reads TGTGCCAGCAGCTTGGACTCGGGGGCCCTTGAAGCTTTCTTT. It encodes CASSLDSGALEAFF.

This clonotype was detected a few times. The chain recombines TRBV7-8 with TRBJ1-6; 8 positions match TRBD1. The CDR3 loop spans 13 amino acids. J gave up 8 bases and V 5 bases, and 2 bases lay outside the gene matches. Germline values: CDR1 SGHVS, CDR2 FQNEAQ. In nucleotides, the CDR3 is TGTGCCAGCAGCGACAGGGGTTATTCACCCCTCCACTTT. Translation: CASSDRGYSPLHF.

The rearrangement uses TRBV4-1 and TRBJ2-5; 8 positions match TRBD2. With V trimmed by 1 base and J by 7 bases, 5 bases remained unmatched. CDR3 length equals 14 residues. The germline V gene has CDR1 MGHRA and CDR2 YSYEKL. The CDR3 protein is CASSQVGGAVTQYF. The CDR3 DNA is TGCGCCAGCAGCCAAGTCGGGGGGGCGGTGACCCAGTACTTC.

This clonotype was counted a few times. The chain employs TRBV6-6 and TRBJ2-3; the D is unclear. The V gene lost 6 bases and the J gene lost 3 bases, with 10 bases spanning the gap. The CDR3 has 13 amino acids. The V gene's germline CDR1 is MNHNY and CDR2 SVGAGI (reference sequence). The DNA for the CDR3 is TGTGCCAGCAGCCCCCATCTGACAGATACGCAGTATTTT. Translation: CASSPHLTDTQYF.

In its sample, this clonotype was seen a few times. For the CDR3, the DNA is TGCAGTGCTAGCGAGCACGGTGGGGGCCAAGAGACCCAGTACTTC. Translated: CSASEHGGGQETQYF. The V call is TRBV20-1, the J call TRBJ2-5, with D perhaps matching TRBD1 or TRBD2 (5 bases each). V was pared by 3 bases and J by 1 base, with 15 bases between. Germline CDR1 DFQATT, CDR2 SNEGSKA (reference sequence). The CDR3 length is 15 residues.

The rearrangement links TRBV7-8 to TRBJ2-3; TRBD2 aligns across 10 bases. From germline, CDR1 is SGHVS and CDR2 FQNEAQ. The CDR3 runs 16 residues. V gave up 4 bases and J gave up 2 bases; unmatched junction bases: 6. The chain's CDR3 is CASSSSGGGSTDTQYF. DNA of the CDR3: TGTGCCAGCAGCTCGAGCGGGGGGGGTTCCACAGATACGCAGTATTTT.

This clonotype was seen repeatedly, ten times or more. V and J are TRBV12-3 or TRBV12-4 and TRBJ2-1; 7 bases align to TRBD2. The CDR3 totals 14 residues. V was pared by 5 bases and J by 4 bases, with 5 bases of the junction left unmatched. Here the CDR3 DNA reads TGTGCCAGCAGTCCGGCGGGGGAATACAATGAGCAGTTCTTC. Its protein is CASSPAGEYNEQFF.

This clonotype was seen only a few times. J is TRBJ2-7 and V is TRBV6-6; 11 positions match TRBD1. V was pared by 4 bases and J by 3 bases, with 2 bases of the junction left unmatched. Germline CDR1 and CDR2: MNHNY and SVGAGI (reference sequence). There are 14 residues in the CDR3. CDR3 loop: CASSLGQGVYEQYV. DNA of the CDR3: TGTGCCAGCAGTTTGGGACAGGGGGTCTACGAGCAGTACGTC.

This clonotype appeared many times. This chain joins TRBV20-1 and TRBJ1-5, with D uncertain. The CDR3 length is 15 residues. V was trimmed by 4 bases and J by 6 bases, leaving 19 bases between them. Per germline, CDR1 DFQATT and CDR2 SNEGSKA (reference sequence). Written as DNA, the CDR3 is TGCAGTGCTACCGGAGTGTTCCTGGGAGCTCAGCCCCAGCATTTT. It translates to CSATGVFLGAQPQHF.

This clonotype has only a few counts. The gene calls are TRBV20-1 and TRBJ2-7, with 8 bases lining up with TRBD2. Losses at the gene ends were 1 base for V and 4 bases for J; bases not matched to a gene: 6. The germline V gene has CDR1 DFQATT and CDR2 SNEGSKA (reference sequence). CDR3 length: 14 amino acids. As DNA, the CDR3 is TGCAGTGCTAGAGGGACTAGCAGTAAGTACGAGCAGTACGTC. Amino acid sequence: CSARGTSSKYEQYV.

The chain combines TRBV6-2 or TRBV6-3 with TRBJ1-1; no reliable D call. Trimming removed 1 base from V and 1 base from J, with 10 bases in between. This CDR3 spans 15 amino acids. CDR1 is MNHEY and CDR2 is SVGEGT in the germline V gene. CDR3 protein: CASSYWVYGNTEAFF. The CDR3 DNA is TGTGCCAGCAGTTACTGGGTTTACGGGAACACTGAAGCTTTCTTT.